These 7 T cell receptor beta chains share one sample of origin, sequenced in a study of CD8+ T cells in alopecia areata. RNA, once extracted, was reverse transcribed into cDNA for use as the sequencing template. Sequencing was performed with immunoSEQ multiplex PCR; in TCRdb, only in-frame clones are kept and a portion is missing. Of some 170,000 clones in the sample, less than 75% were seen once. This sample comprised CD8+ T cells sorted from blood, obtained at week 0. Every receptor here comes from a human donor with alopecia areata.

The genes are TRBV7-9 and TRBJ2-2, with no clear D. V lost 1 base and J lost 0, with 15 bases in between. Germline V gene lookup returns CDR1 SEHNR and CDR2 FQNEAQ (reference sequence). The CDR3 runs 18 residues. The chain's CDR3 is CASSLEGQRVTNTGELFF. Written as DNA, the CDR3 is TGTGCCAGCAGCTTAGAAGGTCAAAGGGTTACGAACACCGGGGAGCTGTTTTTT.

V usage is TRBV4-1 and J usage is TRBJ2-1; D remains unclear. Deletions cut 1 base from V and 9 bases from J, with 4 bases between. The V gene's germline CDR1 is MGHRA and CDR2 YSYEKL. This CDR3 has 11 amino acids. The CDR3 DNA is TGCGCCAGCAGCCAAGTGGGTGAGCAGTTCTTC. Its translation is CASSQVGEQFF.

This clone was counted once. This rearrangement joins TRBV6-1 to TRBJ2-7; D remains ambiguous. Looked up from germline, CDR1 is MNHNS and CDR2 is SASEGT. The CDR3 runs 14 residues. V lost 1 base and J lost 4, with 11 bases in between. The DNA of the CDR3 is TGTGCCAGCAGTGAAGATCTGGGTTGGTACGAGCAGTACTTC. Translating it yields CASSEDLGWYEQYF.

The chain has TRBV4-1 and TRBJ1-1; possible D gene TRBD1, 5 bases. Trimming took 1 base from V and 3 from J, leaving 12 bases between them. Germline V gene sequence: CDR1 MGHRA, CDR2 YSYEKL. This CDR3 contains 15 residues. As DNA, the CDR3 is TGCGCCAGCAGCCAAGTGGCAGGGTACGACACTGAAGCTTTCTTT. Translation: CASSQVAGYDTEAFF.

The chain couples TRBV30 to TRBJ2-4, with unresolved D. The CDR3 consists of 13 residues. Looked up from germline, CDR1 is GTSNPN and CDR2 is SVGIG (reference sequence). V lost 5 bases, J lost 1 base, and 9 bases lay in between. This CDR3 is CAWEIRAKNIQYF. CDR3 coding DNA: TGTGCCTGGGAGATACGGGCCAAAAACATTCAGTACTTC.

This chain uses TRBV6-6 with TRBJ2-7; TRBD2 matches at 7 bases. CDR1 is MNHNY, CDR2 SVGAGI, per germline (reference sequence). V was pared by 6 bases and J by 0 bases, with 8 bases of the junction left unmatched. The CDR3 totals 15 residues. In DNA form, the CDR3 reads TGTGCCAGCAGCCCCTTAAGCGGGGACTCCTACGAGCAGTACTTC. Its protein product is CASSPLSGDSYEQYF.

This chain uses TRBV14 with TRBJ2-3; D possibly corresponds to TRBD1 (6 bases). The germline V gene has CDR1 SGHDN and CDR2 FVKESK. V was clipped by 2 bases and J by 2 bases, with 23 bases between them. CDR3 length: 19 residues. This chain's CDR3 is CASSQPQGSRNWDTDTQYF. The CDR3, as DNA: TGTGCCAGCAGCCAACCACAGGGTTCTAGGAACTGGGACACAGATACGCAGTATTTT.